The 32 T cell receptor beta chains in this list originate from one sample, sequenced in a study of cytomegalovirus exposure and HLA in healthy donors. Data came from immunoSEQ multiplex PCR; TCRdb stores just in-frame clones and leaves some out. The repertoire has 92,000 or so clones, roughly 97% of them found once; the top ten carry 0.78%. Input material: PBMCs. The origin of the receptors is a man between 18 and 29 years old in good health and CMV-seronegative.

The chain uses TRBV18 and TRBJ2-5, with D possibly being TRBD2 (6 bases). Germline CDR1 and CDR2: KGHSH and LQKENI. V gave up 3 bases and J gave up 1 base, with 9 bases separating them. The CDR3 loop spans 14 amino acids. DNA of the CDR3: TGTGCCAGCTCACCCCGGGACTTCCAAGAGACCCAGTACTTC. Translation: CASSPRDFQETQYF.

The chain joins TRBV5-1 to TRBJ2-3; 9 bases are shared with TRBD2. V dropped 6 bases and J dropped 0; count of bases not matched to a gene: 8. The CDR3 contains 16 residues. Per germline, CDR1 SGHRS and CDR2 YFSETQ. This chain's CDR3 is CASKQREAPSTDTQYF. The CDR3 region has the DNA TGCGCCAGCAAACAGCGGGAGGCCCCTAGCACAGATACGCAGTATTTT.

The CDR3 coding sequence is TGTGCCAGTAGTCACGGAGGACGGAGCAATCAGCCCCAGCATTTT. It codes for CASSHGGRSNQPQHF. The chain recombines TRBV19 with TRBJ1-5; D is unclear. The CDR3 loop spans 15 amino acids. The germline V gene has CDR1 LNHDA and CDR2 SQIVND (reference sequence). The germline V and J ends were trimmed by 5 bases and 1 base, with 12 bases remaining between them.

The chain couples TRBV7-2 to TRBJ2-2; 11 positions agree with TRBD2. V was clipped by 0 bases and J by 9 bases; unmatched bases: 9. The CDR3 consists of 17 residues. Per germline, CDR1 SGHTA and CDR2 FQGNSA. The CDR3 DNA sequence: TGTGCCAGCAGCTTAGCCGATCGACTAGCGGGAATTAGGGAGCTGTTTTTT. This sequence encodes CASSLADRLAGIRELFF.

This chain links TRBV27 with TRBJ2-7; 9 nucleotides align to TRBD1. Germline CDR1 reads MNHEY; CDR2 reads SMNVEV (reference sequence). This CDR3 has 24 amino acids. Germline trimming cut 5 bases from V and 3 bases from J; bases unmatched to any gene: 35. In DNA form, the CDR3 reads TGTGCCAGCAGTCCAGGAAGCCTCGGGACAGGGTCCCCGATACTCCCCGGCACATACTACGAGCAGTACTTC. Translating gives CASSPGSLGTGSPILPGTYYEQYF.

This clone appeared once. The CDR3 loop reads CAWETTGHYTF. The CDR3 DNA sequence: TGTGCCTGGGAAACGACAGGTCACTACACCTTC. This chain links TRBV30 with TRBJ1-2; perhaps TRBD1 as D (6 bases). V gave up 5 bases and J gave up 10 bases, with 14 bases separating them. Germline V lookup: CDR1 GTSNPN, CDR2 SVGIG (reference sequence). The CDR3 totals 11 residues.

The V call is TRBV10-3, the J call TRBJ1-5; TRBD1 matches at 7 bases. The CDR3 covers 14 residues. The germline CDR1 and CDR2 sequences are ENHRY and SYGVKD. The trim removed 5 bases at V and 1 base at J, leaving 2 bases unmatched. The DNA of the CDR3 is TGTGCCATCAGTATGGGACAGAGCAATCAGCCCCAGCATTTT. This translates into CAISMGQSNQPQHF.

CDR3 region: CASREIGVMNTEAFF. DNA for the CDR3: TGTGCCAGCAGGGAGATCGGGGTTATGAACACTGAAGCTTTCTTT. The chain couples TRBV25-1 to TRBJ1-1, with D unresolved. The germline V and J ends were trimmed by 6 bases and 0 bases, with 14 bases remaining between them. Germline CDR1 and CDR2: MGHDK and SYGVNS. This CDR3 has 15 amino acids.

The genes are TRBV7-2 and TRBJ2-3; 11 bases match TRBD1. Germline trimming cut 5 bases from V and 5 bases from J; bases unmatched to any gene: 6. Germline CDR1 and CDR2: SGHTA and FQGNSA. The CDR3 is 15 amino acids. The CDR3 loop reads CASSTDRGRLDTQYF. CDR3 sequence (DNA): TGTGCCAGCAGCACGGACAGGGGGCGTTTAGATACGCAGTATTTT.

This rearrangement joins TRBV7-2 to TRBJ1-1, with TRBD1 identical over 9 bases. Trimming took 3 bases from V and 5 from J; bases not matched to a gene: 13. The CDR3 contains 17 residues. Germline CDR1 SGHTA, CDR2 FQGNSA. The CDR3 sequence is CASSFRGITGGLTEAFF. Here the CDR3 DNA reads TGTGCCAGCAGCTTCCGGGGAATTACAGGGGGCCTAACTGAAGCTTTCTTT.

The chain couples TRBV27 to TRBJ2-1; 11 nucleotides match TRBD2. The germline V gene encodes CDR1 MNHEY and CDR2 SMNVEV (reference sequence). The CDR3 is 14 residues long. The ends lost 5 bases at V and 15 bases at J; junction bases unmatched: 12. CDR3 in DNA: TGTGCCAGCAGTCTGAACCTTAGCGGGAGGGGCCTGTTCTTC. Protein product: CASSLNLSGRGLFF.

The chain uses TRBV5-1 and TRBJ2-3; 7 nucleotides align to TRBD1. Germline lookup yields CDR1 SGHRS and CDR2 YFSETQ. Losses at the gene ends were 5 bases for V and 10 bases for J; bases not matched to a gene: 13. The CDR3 consists of 14 residues. The CDR3 nucleotides are TGCGCCAGCAGACCCGACAGCTTCACAGGGGCGCAGTATTTT. It translates to CASRPDSFTGAQYF.

The chain carries TRBV6-1 and TRBJ2-2; 8 positions match TRBD1. This CDR3 region has 15 residues. J lost 5 bases, V lost 4 bases, and 6 bases had no gene match. The germline gives CDR1 MNHNS, CDR2 SASEGT. The CDR3 nucleotides read TGTGCCAGCAGTGGCCTAACAGGGGGGACCGGGGAGCTGTTTTTT. The encoded protein is CASSGLTGGTGELFF.

CDR3 coding DNA: TGTGCCAGCAGTTACCAAACCCCATCTCGGGGGGAGCTGTTTTTT. Protein: CASSYQTPSRGELFF. This chain uses TRBV6-5 with TRBJ2-2; no reliable D call. Per germline, CDR1 MNHEY and CDR2 SVGAGI. The V gene lost 2 bases and the J gene lost 8 bases, with 15 bases spanning the gap. CDR3 size: 15 residues.

The chain recombines TRBV29-1 with TRBJ2-3; TRBD2 is a possible D gene (5 bases). Germline CDR1 SQVTM, CDR2 ANQGSEA. Trimming pared 8 bases from V and 4 bases from J, leaving 10 bases between. The CDR3 covers 11 residues. The CDR3 region has the DNA TGCAGCTCAGAGGGTGCAGATACGCAGTATTTT. Encoded protein: CSSEGADTQYF.

V usage is TRBV7-2 and J usage is TRBJ2-3; 8 bases are a match to TRBD2. Unmatched junction bases numbered 12, after V lost 5 bases and J lost 5 bases. The CDR3 covers 16 residues. Germline CDR1 is SGHTA and CDR2 is FQGNSA. CDR3 sequence: CASSHTPGLGRDTQYF. The CDR3 DNA reads as TGTGCCAGCAGCCACACCCCGGGACTAGGGAGAGATACGCAGTATTTT.

Comments on this clone: Without the conserved terminal phenylalanine or tryptophan, this CDR3 likely stems from a read error. The DNA is omitted, as the CDR3 cannot be located on it reliably, and the CDR3 follows TCRdb's listing. This chain uses TRBV9 with TRBJ1-1; the table assigns TRBD1, which was not confirmed against the DNA. The V gene's germline CDR1 is SGDLS and CDR2 YYNGEE. The CDR3 has 10 residues if both end residues are counted. CDR3 sequence: CASSGWEQEI.

The chain combines TRBV11-3 with TRBJ1-2; 9 bases map to TRBD1. CDR1 is SGHNT and CDR2 is YENEEA in the germline V gene. After removal of 5 bases from V and 4 bases from J, the junction contained 11 bases not matched to a gene. CDR3 size: 16 residues. CDR3 sequence (DNA): TGTGCCAGCAGCCCGGGACAGGGAAGAGTGGGCTATGGCTACACCTTC. As protein: CASSPGQGRVGYGYTF.

This rearrangement joins TRBV7-2 to TRBJ2-3, with D unclear. V was cut by 5 bases and J by 0 bases, with 9 bases left in between. Germline CDR1 and CDR2: SGHTA and FQGNSA. The CDR3 covers 14 residues. CDR3 nucleotide sequence: TGTGCCAGCAGCCCTACCCCTAGCACAGATACGCAGTATTTT. It yields the protein CASSPTPSTDTQYF.

The V gene is TRBV7-2, the J gene TRBJ1-2; 8 nucleotides match TRBD1. The CDR3 runs 14 residues. CDR1 is SGHTA and CDR2 is FQGNSA in the germline V gene. V lost 4 bases and J lost 6; bases outside the gene matches: 7. The CDR3 loop reads CASSSQGRGHGYTF. The CDR3 DNA reads as TGTGCCAGCAGCTCCCAGGGCAGGGGGCATGGCTACACCTTC.

V is TRBV5-6 and J is TRBJ1-5; D remains ambiguous. V was trimmed by 1 base and J by 0 bases, leaving 11 bases between them. This CDR3 contains 16 residues. The germline V gene has CDR1 SGHDT and CDR2 YYEEEE. CDR3 amino acids: CASSLFAVASNQPQHF. The CDR3, as DNA: TGTGCCAGCAGCTTGTTTGCGGTTGCTAGCAATCAGCCCCAGCATTTT.

This sequence joins TRBV5-6 and TRBJ2-1; TRBD1 matches 10 bases. This CDR3 has 15 residues. Germline CDR1 and CDR2: SGHDT and YYEEEE. With 2 bases clipped from V and 2 bases from J, the junction kept 1 base outside the gene matches. CDR3 amino acids: CASSFGTGAYNEQFF. The CDR3 DNA sequence: TGTGCCAGCAGCTTCGGGACAGGGGCCTACAATGAGCAGTTCTTC.

This clone was seen only once. V gene TRBV19 combines with J gene TRBJ1-2; D not resolved. The length of the CDR3 is 14 residues. V gave up 4 bases and J gave up 4 bases, with 13 bases separating them. Looked up from germline, CDR1 is LNHDA and CDR2 is SQIVND (reference sequence). The CDR3 here is CASSTPGVSYGYTF. The DNA of the CDR3 is TGTGCCAGTAGTACCCCAGGCGTCAGCTATGGCTACACCTTC. Based on the CDR3 plus reference TRBV19 and TRBJ1-2, the full variable domain is DGGITQSPKYLFRKEGQNVTLSCEQNLNHDAMYWYRQDPGQGLRLIYYSQIVNDFQKGDIAEGYSVSREKKESFPLTVTSAQKNPTAFYLCASSTPGVSYGYTFGSGTRLTVV.

The chain uses TRBV29-1 and TRBJ2-3; 8 bases align to TRBD2. The V gene's germline CDR1 is SQVTM and CDR2 ANQGSEA. The CDR3 is 14 residues long. The V segment lost 4 bases and the J segment 0 bases; nucleotides outside the gene matches: 3. CDR3 in DNA: TGCAGCGTTGTGCCTAGCGGGAGCACAGATACGCAGTATTTT. Amino acids: CSVVPSGSTDTQYF.

The chain links TRBV19 to TRBJ2-7; 9 positions agree with TRBD2. V lost 6 bases and J lost 2; bases outside the gene matches: 8. Germline V CDR1 and CDR2: LNHDA, SQIVND (reference sequence). The CDR3 sequence is 15 residues long. The CDR3 reads CASSAGGPLPYEQYF. The CDR3 DNA reads as TGTGCCAGTAGCGCGGGAGGGCCTCTTCCCTACGAGCAGTACTTC.

The J gene is TRBJ2-2, the V gene TRBV5-1; TRBD1 might be the D (5 bases). This CDR3 comprises 14 residues. V was cut by 4 bases and J by 6 bases, with 13 bases left in between. Germline V lookup: CDR1 SGHRS, CDR2 YFSETQ. CDR3 amino acids: CASSPPGISGELFF. CDR3 DNA sequence: TGCGCCAGCAGCCCCCCAGGGATCTCCGGGGAGCTGTTTTTT.

DNA for the CDR3: TGTGCCAGCAGCTTGTGGCAGGGGGCGTCCAATGAGCAGTTCTTC. This sequence encodes CASSLWQGASNEQFF. V gene TRBV5-5 combines with J gene TRBJ2-1; 8 bases are shared with TRBD1. CDR3 length equals 15 residues. CDR1 SGHKS and CDR2 YYEKEE come from the germline V gene (reference sequence). The V gene end was trimmed by 1 base and the J gene end by 6 bases; junction bases not matched to a gene: 6.

This clone was recorded only once. The gene calls are TRBV7-3 and TRBJ2-7; 11 bases agree with TRBD2. Germline V gives CDR1 SGHTA, CDR2 FQGTGA. The CDR3 runs 16 residues. The ends lost 4 bases at V and 3 bases at J; junction bases unmatched: 8. CDR3 bases: TGTGCCAGCAGCTCGGGGACTAGCGGATGGGACTACGAGCAGTACTTC. It encodes CASSSGTSGWDYEQYF.

The rearrangement links TRBV15 to TRBJ2-7; 9 bases map to TRBD1. V gave up 5 bases and J gave up 0 bases; unmatched junction bases: 8. Germline lookup yields CDR1 LNHNV and CDR2 YYDKDF (reference sequence). The CDR3 extends over 16 amino acids. The CDR3 DNA follows: TGTGCCACCAGCCGTAGGGGGACAGGGTACTCCTACGAGCAGTACGTC. Its translation is CATSRRGTGYSYEQYV.

The chain employs TRBV6-1 and TRBJ2-7; a possible D gene is TRBD1 (5 bases). The CDR3 is 15 residues long. V lost 5 bases, J lost 0 bases, and 14 bases lay in between. CDR1 and CDR2 (germline): MNHNS, SASEGT. In DNA, the CDR3 is TGTGCCAGCAGTAACCTGGGGCGGAGCTCCTACGAGCAGTACGTC. This encodes CASSNLGRSSYEQYV.

The V gene is TRBV2, the J gene TRBJ2-7; TRBD1 agrees at 7 bases. This CDR3 contains 15 residues. Germline values: CDR1 SNHLY, CDR2 FYNNEI. V lost 5 bases and J lost 2; bases outside the gene matches: 9. DNA for the CDR3: TGTGCCAGCAGTCGTCCCGGGACAGCAGCCTACGAGCAGTACTTC. As protein: CASSRPGTAAYEQYF.

The chain joins TRBV9 to TRBJ2-1; a weak D match, TRBD1 (6 bases). CDR1 is SGDLS, CDR2 YYNGEE, per germline. The CDR3 runs to 14 residues. Trimming took off 3 bases at V and 8 bases at J, with 15 bases between the two ends. This CDR3 reads CASSARDTFYEQFF. DNA of the CDR3: TGTGCCAGCAGCGCCCGGGACACCTTCTATGAGCAGTTCTTC.